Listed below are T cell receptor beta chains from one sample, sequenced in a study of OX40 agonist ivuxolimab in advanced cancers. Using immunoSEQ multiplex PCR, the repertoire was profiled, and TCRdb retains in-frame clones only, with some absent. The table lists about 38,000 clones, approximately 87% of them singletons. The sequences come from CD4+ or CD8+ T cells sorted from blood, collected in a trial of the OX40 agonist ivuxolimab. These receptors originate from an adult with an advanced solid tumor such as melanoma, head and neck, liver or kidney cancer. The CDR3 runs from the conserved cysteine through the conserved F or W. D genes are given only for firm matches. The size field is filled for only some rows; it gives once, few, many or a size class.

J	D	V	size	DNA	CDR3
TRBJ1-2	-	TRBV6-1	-	TGTGCCAGCAGTGAATCTACAGACACCCCCTATGGCTACACCTTC	CASSESTDTPYGYTF
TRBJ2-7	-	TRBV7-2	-	TGTGCCAGCAGCTTAAGCCAGATACCGTCCTACGAGCAGTACTTC	CASSLSQIPSYEQYF
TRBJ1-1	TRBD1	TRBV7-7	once	TGTGCCAGCAGCGCACACGCGGCAGGGGGTATCGCTGAAGCTTTCTTT	CASSAHAAGGIAEAFF
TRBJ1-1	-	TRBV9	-	TGTGCCAGCAGCGCCGGACATCTGAACACTGAAGCTTTCTTT	CASSAGHLNTEAFF
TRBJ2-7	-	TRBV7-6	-	TGTGCCAGCAGCCCTAGGACGGAGGCGTCCTACGAGCAGTACTTC	CASSPRTEASYEQYF
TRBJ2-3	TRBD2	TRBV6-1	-	TGTGCCAGCAGTGACCCTAGCGGGATGGGGATTGATACGCAGTATTTT	CASSDPSGMGIDTQYF
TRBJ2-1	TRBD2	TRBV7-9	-	TGTGCCAGCAGCTTAAGTTCTAGCGGGAGATTCGCCTACAATGAGCAGTTCTTC	CASSLSSSGRFAYNEQFF
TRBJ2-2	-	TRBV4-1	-	TGCGCCAGCAGTCGGGACCTCGATCTCACCGGGGAGCTGTTTTTT	CASSRDLDLTGELFF
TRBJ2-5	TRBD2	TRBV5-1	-	TGCGCCAGCAGCTCCCGTGGGGGGGGGCAAGAGACCCAGTACTTC	CASSSRGGGQETQYF
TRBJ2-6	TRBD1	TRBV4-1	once	TGCGCCAGCAGCCAGCTCGACAGGGCTGGGGCCAACGTCCTGACTTTC	CASSQLDRAGANVLTF
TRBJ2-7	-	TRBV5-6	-	TGTGCCAGCAGCTTGGAGTACGAGCAGTACTTC	CASSLEYEQYF
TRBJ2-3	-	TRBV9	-	TGTGCCAGCAGCCTCCCGATGAGGGCAGATACGCAGTATTTT	CASSLPMRADTQYF
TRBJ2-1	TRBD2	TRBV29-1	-	TGCAGCCCCGAAGGACTAGCGGTCTTAAATGAGCAGTTCTTC	CSPEGLAVLNEQFF
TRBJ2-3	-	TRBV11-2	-	TGTGCCAGCAGCTTAAACCCGCGGGGCTCAGATACGCAGTATTTT	CASSLNPRGSDTQYF
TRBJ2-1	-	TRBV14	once	TGTGCCAGCAGCCAAGGAGGGGGGGCCTACAATGAGCAGTTCTTC	CASSQGGGAYNEQFF
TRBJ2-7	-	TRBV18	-	TGTGCCAGCTCACCACCCACAGGACCAGCCGGCGAGCAGTACTTC	CASSPPTGPAGEQYF
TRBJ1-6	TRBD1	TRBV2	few	TGTGCCAGCAGTCGGTCGGCGACAGGGACAGGTTCACCCCTCCACTTT	CASSRSATGTGSPLHF
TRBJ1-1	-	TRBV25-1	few	TGTGCCAGCAGTGAACTCGGGGGGGAAGCTTTCTTT	CASSELGGEAFF
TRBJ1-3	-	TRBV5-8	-	TGTGCCAGCAGCTTGGTTGGCCGAGGGGTTGGAAACACCATATATTTT	CASSLVGRGVGNTIYF
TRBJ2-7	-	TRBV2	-	TGTGCCAGCAGTGTTAATCTACAGGACGAGCAGTACTTC	CASSVNLQDEQYF
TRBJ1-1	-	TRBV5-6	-	TGTGCCAGCAGCTTGCTATCCGGGGGGAACACTGAAGCTTTCTTT	CASSLLSGGNTEAFF
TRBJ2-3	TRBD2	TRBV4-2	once	TGTGCCAGCAGCCAAGAAGGATCCCCGGGACTAGCGGGGTGGCACACAGATACGCAGTATTTT	CASSQEGSPGLAGWHTDTQYF
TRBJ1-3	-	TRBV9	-	TGTGCCAGCAGCGTAGGGGGACGGACCGTGAAGAGCTCTGGAAACACCATATATTTT	CASSVGGRTVKSSGNTIYF
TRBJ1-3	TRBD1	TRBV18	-	TGTGCCAGCTCACCGGTGGGACAGGGGACCTATGGAAACACCATATATTTT	CASSPVGQGTYGNTIYF
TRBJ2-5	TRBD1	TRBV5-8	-	TGTGCCAGCAGCGCAGGGGACAGAACGGTGGCTGAGACCCAGTACTTC	CASSAGDRTVAETQYF
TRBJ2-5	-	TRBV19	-	TGTGCCAGTAGTACTAGCGACCACAGGGAGACCCAGTACTTC	CASSTSDHRETQYF
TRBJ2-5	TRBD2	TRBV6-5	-	TGTGCCAGCAGTTACGGGCGGGGGGAACAAGAGACCCAGTACTTC	CASSYGRGEQETQYF
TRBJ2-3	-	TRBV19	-	TGTGCCAGTAGTAGCCCAGATACAGATACGCAGTATTTT	CASSSPDTDTQYF
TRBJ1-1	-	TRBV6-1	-	TGTGCCAGCGATATGACAGGGAACACTGAAGCTTTCTTT	CASDMTGNTEAFF
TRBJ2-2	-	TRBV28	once	TGTGCCAGCAGTCCTGACTCGACCGGGGAGCTGTTTTTT	CASSPDSTGELFF
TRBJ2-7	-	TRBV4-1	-	TGCGCCAGCAGCCAAAATTGGGGGGAGCGCTCCTACGAGCAGTACTTC	CASSQNWGERSYEQYF
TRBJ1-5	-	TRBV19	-	TGTGCCAGTAGTCCTTACGCCACAGGGAACCGTCAGCCCCAGCATTTT	CASSPYATGNRQPQHF